Sequencing of this TCR beta chain was carried out in a study of early T cells in non-severe SARS-CoV-2 infection. The overall study: Sequenced bulk RNA came from whole blood that was unsorted, and chains were unpaired.

Researchers attached unique molecular identifiers to individual cDNA molecules. MiXCR was run by TCRdb on the 5' RACE reads, yielding one entry per CDR3 protein. The table lists 40,000 to 60,000 distinct CDR3 sequences, under 7% of them singletons. In its sample, this clonotype was seen many times. Antigen: not known. The CDR3 sequence is 14 residues long. Germline loops: CDR1 MDHEN, CDR2 SYDVKM. The ends were cut back, 6 bases at V and 4 bases at J, with 15 bases in the middle. Study conclusions and caveats: Reliance on VDJdb matching favored anti-spike CD8 responses; private and CD4 specificities were missed.

The sequencing used whole blood, collected at baseline. The chain links TRBV28 to TRBJ1-2; the D gene is possibly TRBD1 (6 bases). The sequence was obtained from an adult who was a healthcare worker with PCR-confirmed SARS-CoV-2 infection or an uninfected control (not recorded which). The CDR3 spells CASREAGETYGYTF. DNA of the CDR3: TGTGCCAGCAGAGAGGCAGGGGAGACCTATGGCTACACCTTC.